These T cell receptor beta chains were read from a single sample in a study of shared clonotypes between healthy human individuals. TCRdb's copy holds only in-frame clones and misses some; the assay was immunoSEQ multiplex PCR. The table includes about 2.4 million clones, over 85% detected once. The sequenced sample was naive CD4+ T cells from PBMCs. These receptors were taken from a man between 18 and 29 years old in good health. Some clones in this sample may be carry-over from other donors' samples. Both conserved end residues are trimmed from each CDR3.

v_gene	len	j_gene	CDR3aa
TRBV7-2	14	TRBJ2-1	ASSLSISESYNEQF
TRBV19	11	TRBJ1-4	ATRPIGSVKLF
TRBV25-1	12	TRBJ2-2	ASMAAGGAGELF
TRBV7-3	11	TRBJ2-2	ASSFFPRGELF
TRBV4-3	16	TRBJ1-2	ASSQQILQGTPVDGYT
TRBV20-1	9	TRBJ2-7	SADGTLEQY
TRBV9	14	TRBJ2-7	ASSAAKGGGINEQY
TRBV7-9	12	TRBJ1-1	ASSLTGLGTEAF
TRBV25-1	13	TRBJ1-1	ASSDPRTGSTEAF
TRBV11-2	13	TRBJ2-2	ASSTGTGNTGELF
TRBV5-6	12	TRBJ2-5	ASSETGASGNQY
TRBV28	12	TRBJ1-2	ASSPGKTGGGYT
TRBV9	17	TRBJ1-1	ASSVQPEGQGTSNTEAF
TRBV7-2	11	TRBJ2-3	ASSSGGSDTQY
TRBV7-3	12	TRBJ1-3	ASSLVGTGNTIY
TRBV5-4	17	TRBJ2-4	ASSLHGLAGGPAKNIQY
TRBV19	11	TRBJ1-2	ASSPTFDYGYT
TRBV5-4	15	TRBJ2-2	ASSRALPTGYAGELF
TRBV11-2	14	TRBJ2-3	ASSQGLAGVTDTQY